Presented here are 2 T cell receptor beta chains from one specimen sequenced in a study of cytotoxic CD8 clonotypes in ibrutinib-treated CLL. The table came from immunoSEQ multiplex PCR; TCRdb's copy has only in-frame clones and leaves some out. The repertoire consists of 100,000 to 150,000 clones, with 80% to 90% occurring once and the leading ten covering about 2%. The specimen was PBMCs, collected after 24 months of ibrutinib treatment. Receptors originate from a human donor with chronic lymphocytic leukemia.

The chain has TRBV30 and TRBJ2-1; 13 nucleotides line up with TRBD2. Germline V lookup: CDR1 GTSNPN, CDR2 SVGIG (reference sequence). The CDR3 is 16 residues long. The V gene end was trimmed by 0 bases and the J gene end by 7 bases; junction bases not matched to a gene: 6. The CDR3 DNA reads TGTGCCTGGAGTGTATATGGGACTAGCGGGGTTAATGAGCAGTTCTTC. This sequence encodes CAWSVYGTSGVNEQFF.

V and J are TRBV10-2 and TRBJ2-7; possible D gene TRBD2, 6 bases. The V gene's germline CDR1 is WSHSY and CDR2 SAAADI. This CDR3 region has 13 residues. Trimming pared 10 bases from V and 2 bases from J, leaving 15 bases between. CDR3 loop: CATLRSGAYEQYF. CDR3 in DNA: TGCGCCACCCTACGATCGGGAGCCTACGAGCAGTACTTC.